The rows below give T cell receptor beta chains drawn from one sample of a study of blood T cell repertoires in COVID-19. The data were produced by immunoSEQ multiplex PCR, yet TCRdb's version contains in-frame clones alone and is incomplete. The table has about 110,000 clones, about 83% seen once. The sample consisted of peripheral blood. The source of these receptors is an older woman with acute or convalescent COVID-19. Each CDR3 is given with its conserved first and last residue. A D gene is named only where the DNA matches it firmly. The size entry is marked missing in some rows and otherwise reads once, few, many or a size class.

J gene: TRBJ1-3
V gene: TRBV5-5
D gene: .
clone size: .
CDR3 protein: CASSLSPGPGGNTIYF
CDR3 DNA: TGTGCCAGCAGCTTATCGCCTGGGCCGGGGGGAAACACCATATATTTT

J gene: TRBJ1-2
V gene: TRBV4-2
D gene: .
clone size: .
CDR3 protein: CASSQERDPNYGYTF
CDR3 DNA: TGTGCCAGCAGCCAAGAGCGGGACCCTAACTATGGCTACACCTTC

J gene: TRBJ2-1
V gene: TRBV3-1/TRBV3-2
D gene: .
clone size: .
CDR3 protein: CASSQRERPGQFF
CDR3 DNA: TGTGCCAGCAGCCAACGGGAGCGGCCTGGGCAGTTCTTC

J gene: TRBJ1-2
V gene: TRBV29-1
D gene: .
clone size: .
CDR3 protein: CSVERSENYGYTF
CDR3 DNA: TGCAGCGTTGAGCGCAGCGAAAACTATGGCTACACCTTC

J gene: TRBJ1-1
V gene: TRBV18
D gene: .
clone size: once
CDR3 protein: CASSRTGVTEAFF
CDR3 DNA: TGTGCCAGCTCACGTACGGGGGTCACTGAAGCTTTCTTT

J gene: TRBJ1-4
V gene: TRBV5-6
D gene: .
clone size: .
CDR3 protein: CASSLGQGSYEKLFF
CDR3 DNA: TGTGCCAGCAGCTTGGGGCAGGGAAGTTATGAAAAACTGTTTTTT

J gene: TRBJ2-5
V gene: TRBV18
D gene: TRBD1
clone size: few
CDR3 protein: CASSEGTGVETQYF
CDR3 DNA: TGTGCCAGCTCGGAAGGGACAGGGGTGGAGACCCAGTACTTC

J gene: TRBJ1-6
V gene: TRBV11-2
D gene: .
clone size: .
CDR3 protein: CASSLKQINSPLHF
CDR3 DNA: TGTGCCAGCAGCTTAAAACAGATTAATTCACCCCTCCACTTT

J gene: TRBJ1-4
V gene: TRBV7-9
D gene: .
clone size: .
CDR3 protein: CASSLDRGITNEKLFF
CDR3 DNA: TGTGCCAGCAGCTTAGACCGGGGGATAACTAATGAAAAACTGTTTTTT

J gene: TRBJ2-1
V gene: TRBV19
D gene: .
clone size: few
CDR3 protein: CASSRTDRNEQFF
CDR3 DNA: TGTGCCAGTAGTCGGACAGATCGAAATGAGCAGTTCTTC

J gene: TRBJ1-6
V gene: TRBV2
D gene: .
clone size: few
CDR3 protein: CASSSQGVVNSPLHF
CDR3 DNA: TGTGCCAGCAGTTCTCAAGGAGTGGTGAATTCACCCCTCCACTTT

J gene: TRBJ2-3
V gene: TRBV28
D gene: .
clone size: .
CDR3 protein: CASASVADTQYF
CDR3 DNA: TGTGCCAGCGCTAGCGTTGCAGATACGCAGTATTTT

J gene: TRBJ1-5
V gene: TRBV2
D gene: TRBD1
clone size: .
CDR3 protein: CASSERGDRVQPQHF
CDR3 DNA: TGTGCCAGCAGTGAACGGGGGGACAGGGTTCAGCCCCAGCATTTT

J gene: TRBJ2-7
V gene: TRBV5-8
D gene: TRBD1
clone size: .
CDR3 protein: CASSSQGAEGHYEQYF
CDR3 DNA: TGTGCCAGCAGCTCGCAGGGGGCCGAGGGCCACTACGAGCAGTACTTC

J gene: TRBJ1-3
V gene: TRBV18
D gene: .
clone size: .
CDR3 protein: CASSPDRTNSGNTIYF
CDR3 DNA: TGTGCCAGCTCACCAGACAGAACGAACTCTGGAAACACCATATATTTT

J gene: TRBJ1-5
V gene: TRBV4-1
D gene: .
clone size: .
CDR3 protein: CARPGNQPQHF
CDR3 DNA: TGCGCCAGGCCAGGCAATCAGCCCCAGCATTTT